This T cell receptor beta chain comes out of a study of blood T cell repertoires in COVID-19. Across the whole study: PBMCs, B-cell-depleted T cells, or T cells provided the cDNA or gDNA that made up the material.

Per the original data handling: It was from reference gene primer amplification that nucleated cell counts were estimated. Here immunoSEQ multiplex PCR was the method, and the copy in TCRdb shows in-frame clones only, minus some. That table gives V, J and clone size, and the DNA gave D and trimming. This table has about 50,000 clones, around 85% appearing once. Germline-derived CDR1 and CDR2 are SNHLY and FYNNEI. V was pared by 0 bases and J by 5 bases, with 4 bases of the junction left unmatched. This CDR3 contains 15 residues. The chain employs TRBV2 and TRBJ1-3, with TRBD1 matching 7 bases. This receptor was identified in a man between 60 and 75 years old with acute or convalescent COVID-19. Sequenced sample: peripheral blood. The CDR3 is CASSEARGHRNTIYF. The DNA of the CDR3 is TGTGCCAGCAGTGAAGCGAGGGGGCACAGAAACACCATATATTTT.